These T cell receptor beta chains were read from a single sample in a study of T-cell reconstitution after alpha-beta-depleted transplantation in children. TCRdb called the PCR reads again in MiXCR, with one record for every CDR3 protein. The sample records 200,000 to 300,000 distinct CDR3 sequences, more than 10% being singletons. The sample in question was PBMCs from the stem cell graft donor, obtained from the stem cell graft. These receptors all stem from a human donor who donated a stem cell graft to a child with acute lymphoblastic leukemia. Both conserved end residues are part of each CDR3. Each record gives: V gene, D gene, J gene, clone size, CDR3 protein, CDR3 DNA. A D gene is named only where the DNA matches it firmly. Not every row has a clone size; where given, it reads once, few, many or a size class.

TRBV12-3/TRBV12-4,.,TRBJ2-5,many,CASSLTLIETQYF,TGTGCCAGCAGCCTAACACTAATAGAGACCCAGTACTTC
TRBV12-3/TRBV12-4,.,TRBJ2-2,many,CASSFGVNTGELFF,TGTGCCAGCAGTTTTGGGGTCAACACCGGGGAGCTGTTTTTT
TRBV28,TRBD2,TRBJ2-5,.,CASTSSAGRTQYF,TGTGCCAGCACCTCTTCAGCGGGACGGACCCAGTACTTC
TRBV6-5,.,TRBJ1-1,many,CASSPTVPVEAFF,TGTGCCAGCAGTCCTACAGTACCCGTTGAAGCTTTCTTT
TRBV7-2,TRBD2,TRBJ2-7,many,CASSLVWTSGSTEQYF,TGTGCCAGCAGCTTAGTTTGGACTAGCGGGAGTACCGAGCAGTACTTC
TRBV5-4,.,TRBJ1-1,few,CASSLPPQGNTEAFF,TGTGCCAGCAGCCTTCCCCCACAGGGGAACACTGAAGCTTTCTTT
TRBV7-2,.,TRBJ2-3,many,CASSSGRPSTDTQYF,TGTGCCAGCAGCTCGGGACGGCCTAGCACAGATACGCAGTATTTT
TRBV5-1,.,TRBJ2-1,.,CASSLELQSSYNEQFF,TGCGCCAGCAGCTTGGAGCTACAAAGCTCCTACAATGAGCAGTTCTTC
TRBV7-2,TRBD1,TRBJ2-5,many,CATGQGLRETQYF,TGTGCCACCGGACAGGGTTTAAGGGAGACCCAGTACTTC
TRBV11-1,TRBD2,TRBJ2-1,.,CASSPGTTEYNEQFF,TGTGCCAGCAGCCCCGGGACTACGGAGTACAATGAGCAGTTCTTC
TRBV7-2,TRBD1,TRBJ1-4,many,CASSATGTGNEKLFF,TGTGCCAGCAGCGCTACCGGGACAGGGAATGAAAAACTGTTTTTT
TRBV7-9,.,TRBJ1-5,many,CASSPSGGQPQHF,TGTGCCAGCAGCCCGTCCGGGGGCCAGCCCCAGCATTTT
TRBV7-2,.,TRBJ2-7,few,CASSLNRGAREQYF,TGTGCCAGCAGCTTAAACCGTGGCGCGCGGGAGCAGTACTTC
TRBV7-3,TRBD1,TRBJ2-2,.,CASRSQGTANTGELFF,TGTGCCAGCAGATCGCAAGGGACAGCGAACACCGGGGAGCTGTTTTTT
TRBV15,.,TRBJ2-1,many,CATSRRLSSYNEQFF,TGTGCCACCAGCAGAAGACTAAGCTCCTACAATGAGCAGTTCTTC
TRBV7-3,.,TRBJ2-2,.,CASSLDNTGELFF,TGTGCCAGCAGCTTAGATAACACCGGGGAGCTGTTTTTT
TRBV20-1,.,TRBJ2-7,many,CSARTGIEQYF,TGCAGTGCTAGAACAGGGATCGAGCAGTACTTC
TRBV29-1,.,TRBJ2-1,many,CSVEQGNHNEQFF,TGCAGCGTTGAACAGGGGAACCACAATGAGCAGTTCTTC